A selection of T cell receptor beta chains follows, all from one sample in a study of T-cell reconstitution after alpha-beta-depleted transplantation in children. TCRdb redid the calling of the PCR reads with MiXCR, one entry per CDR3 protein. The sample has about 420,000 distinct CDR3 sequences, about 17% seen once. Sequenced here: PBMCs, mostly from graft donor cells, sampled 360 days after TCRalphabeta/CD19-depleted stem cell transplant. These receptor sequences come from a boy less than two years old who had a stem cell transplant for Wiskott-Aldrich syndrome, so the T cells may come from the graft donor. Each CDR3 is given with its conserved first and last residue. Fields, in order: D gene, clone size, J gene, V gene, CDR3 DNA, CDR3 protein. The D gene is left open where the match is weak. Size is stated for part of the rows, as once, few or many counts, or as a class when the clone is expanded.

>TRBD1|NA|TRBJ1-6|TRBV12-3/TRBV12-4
TGTGCCAGCAGCCGGTCCTGGACAGGGGACAATTCACCCCTCCACTTT
CASSRSWTGDNSPLHF
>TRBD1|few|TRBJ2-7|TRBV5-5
TGTGCCAGCAGCTTGGGACAGGGTCATTACGACGAGCAGTACTTC
CASSLGQGHYDEQYF
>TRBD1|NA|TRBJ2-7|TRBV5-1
TGCGCCAGCAGCTTGCCTAGGACAGGGGAGAAAGTTTACGAGCAGTACTTC
CASSLPRTGEKVYEQYF
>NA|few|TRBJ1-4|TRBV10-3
TGTGCCATCAGCAGACAGCTTAATGAAAAACTGTTTTTT
CAISRQLNEKLFF
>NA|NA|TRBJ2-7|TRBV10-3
TGTGCCATCAATCCGGGGAGGCCCTACGAGCAGTACTTC
CAINPGRPYEQYF
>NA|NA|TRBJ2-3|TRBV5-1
TGCGCCAGCAGCCCCCTTATTACAGCTCCTAGCACAGATACGCAGTATTTT
CASSPLITAPSTDTQYF
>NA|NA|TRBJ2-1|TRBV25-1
TGTGCCAGCAGAACGGCCGGGACCCCCCTGAGTGAGCAGTTCTTC
CASRTAGTPLSEQFF
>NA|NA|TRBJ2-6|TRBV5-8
TGTGCCAGCAGCCTAAGCCTCGGACGCTCTGGGGCCAACGTCCTGACTTTC
CASSLSLGRSGANVLTF
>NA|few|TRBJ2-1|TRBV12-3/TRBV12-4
TGTGCCAGCAGTTTGGTGGCCCGCAATGAGCAGTTCTTC
CASSLVARNEQFF
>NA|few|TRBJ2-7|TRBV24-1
TGTGCCACCAGTGCGGCAGGAACCGAGCAGTACTTC
CATSAAGTEQYF
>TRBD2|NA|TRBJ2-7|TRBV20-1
TGCAGTGCTAGAGTGTCTAGCGGGACTGTATACGAGCAGTACTTC
CSARVSSGTVYEQYF
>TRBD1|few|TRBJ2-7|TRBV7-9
TGTGCCAGCAGCTTAGAACGGACAGGCTCCTACGAGCAGTACTTC
CASSLERTGSYEQYF
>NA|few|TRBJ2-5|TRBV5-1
TGCGCCAGCAGCTTGACTAATCATCAGACCCAGTACTTC
CASSLTNHQTQYF
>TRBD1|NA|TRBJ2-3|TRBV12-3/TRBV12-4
TGTGCCAGCAGTCCTGGACAGGGGGCGTCCACAGATACGCAGTATTTT
CASSPGQGASTDTQYF
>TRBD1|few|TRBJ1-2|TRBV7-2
TGTGCCAGCAGCCCCCGGACAGGAGCTAACTATGGCTACACCTTC
CASSPRTGANYGYTF
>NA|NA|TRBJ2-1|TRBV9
TGTGCCAGCAGCGTAGACCCCATCAGCCCCATCCTCCCCTCGAGTGAGCAGTTCTTC
CASSVDPISPILPSSEQFF
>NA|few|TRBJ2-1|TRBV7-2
TGTGCCAGCAGCCCCAGAAGCGGAAGGGTCTCCTACAATGAGCAGTTCTTC
CASSPRSGRVSYNEQFF
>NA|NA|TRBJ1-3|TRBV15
TGTGCCACCAGCAGAACCCCCGGCCGTGCTGGAAACACCATATATTTT
CATSRTPGRAGNTIYF
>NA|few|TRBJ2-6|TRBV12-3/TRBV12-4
TGTGCCAGCCGTGGCCCAGGGAACTCTGGGGCCAACGTCCTGACTTTC
CASRGPGNSGANVLTF
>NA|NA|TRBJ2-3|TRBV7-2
TGTGCCAGCAGCCCAGTCGGGGCTAGCACAGATACGCAGTATTTT
CASSPVGASTDTQYF
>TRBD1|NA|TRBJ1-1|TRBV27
TGTGCCAGCAGTTCTGGGACAGTTCGAGCCACTGAAGCTTTCTTT
CASSSGTVRATEAFF
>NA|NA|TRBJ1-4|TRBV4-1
TGCGCCAGCAGCCAAGTGACAGTCACTAATGAAAAACTGTTTTTT
CASSQVTVTNEKLFF
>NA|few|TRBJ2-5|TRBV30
TGTGCCTGGAGTAACCGAGGCGAGACCCAGTACTTC
CAWSNRGETQYF
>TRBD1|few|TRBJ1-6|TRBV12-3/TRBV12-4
TGTGCCAGCAGTTCACTCCCCGGGACAGATAATTCACCCCTCCACTTT
CASSSLPGTDNSPLHF
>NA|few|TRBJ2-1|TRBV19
TGTGCCAGTAGTACCCGAGCCTCCTACAATGAGCAGTTCTTC
CASSTRASYNEQFF
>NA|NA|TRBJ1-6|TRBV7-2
TGTGCCAGCAGCTCACGGACCAATAATTCACCCCTCCACTTT
CASSSRTNNSPLHF
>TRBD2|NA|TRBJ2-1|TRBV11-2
TGTGCCAGCAGCGATCGACTAGCGGGAGACGATGAGCAGTTCTTC
CASSDRLAGDDEQFF
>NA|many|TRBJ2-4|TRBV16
TGTGCCAGCAGCCGGGGAAACATTCAGTACTTC
CASSRGNIQYF
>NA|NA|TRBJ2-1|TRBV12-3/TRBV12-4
TGTGCCAGCAGCATTGCCGGTCCGGGTAAGAATGAGCAGTTCTTC
CASSIAGPGKNEQFF
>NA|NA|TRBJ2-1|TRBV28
TGTGCCAGCAGTTTGTCTCGGAAACCTTGGAATGAGCAGTTCTTC
CASSLSRKPWNEQFF
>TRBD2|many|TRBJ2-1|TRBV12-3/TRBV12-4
TGTGCCAGCAGTTTAAGGGCGGGAGGGAATGAGCAGTTCTTC
CASSLRAGGNEQFF
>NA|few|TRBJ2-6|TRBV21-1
TGTGCCAGCAGCAAAGTCGGGGGTAGCTCTGGGGCCAACGTCCTGACTTTC
CASSKVGGSSGANVLTF
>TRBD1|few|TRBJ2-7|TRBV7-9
TGTGCCAGCAGCCTACGTCCCGGTGGGACAGGATCCTACGAGCAGTACTTC
CASSLRPGGTGSYEQYF
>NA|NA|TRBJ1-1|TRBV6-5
TGTGCCAGCAGTTACAGACGGACGGGAAAGAACACTGAAGCTTTCTTT
CASSYRRTGKNTEAFF
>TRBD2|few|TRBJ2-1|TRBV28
TGTGCCAGCAGTTTTACCCTAGCGGGGGGGCCGAGCTCCTACAATGAGCAGTTCTTC
CASSFTLAGGPSSYNEQFF
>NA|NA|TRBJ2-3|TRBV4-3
TGCGCCAGCAGCCAAGGTCAGATCAGCACAGATACGCAGTATTTT
CASSQGQISTDTQYF
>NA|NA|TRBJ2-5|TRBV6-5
TGTGCCAGCAGTTACTCGTCATGGGGAGAGACCCAGTACTTC
CASSYSSWGETQYF
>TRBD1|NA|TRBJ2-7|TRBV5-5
TGTGCCAGCAGCTCTGGACAGGGGCCGGCTCCCTACGAGCAGTACTTC
CASSSGQGPAPYEQYF
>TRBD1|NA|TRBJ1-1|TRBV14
TGTGCCAGCGGGACAGGGAACACTGAAGCTTTCTTT
CASGTGNTEAFF
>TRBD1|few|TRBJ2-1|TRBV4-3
TGCGCCAGCAGCCAAGTTGGGACAGGAGGCTCCTACAATGAGCAGTTCTTC
CASSQVGTGGSYNEQFF
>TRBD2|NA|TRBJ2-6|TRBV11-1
TGTGCCAGCAGCTTTCCTTTGTCTAGCGGTCCTACTCCGACTGGGGCCAACGTCCTGACTTTC
CASSFPLSSGPTPTGANVLTF
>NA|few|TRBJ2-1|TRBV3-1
TGTGCCAGCAGTCACACATCAGCTAATGAGCAGTTCTTC
CASSHTSANEQFF
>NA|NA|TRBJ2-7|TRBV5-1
TGCGCCAGCAGCTCGACGGGAAATCTTTACGAGCAGTACTTC
CASSSTGNLYEQYF
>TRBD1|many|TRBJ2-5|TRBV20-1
TGCAGTGCTCAGCACAGGGGGACCCAAGAGACCCAGTACTTC
CSAQHRGTQETQYF
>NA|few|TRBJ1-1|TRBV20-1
TGCAGTGCTAGGACAGACATGAACACTGAAGCTTTCTTT
CSARTDMNTEAFF
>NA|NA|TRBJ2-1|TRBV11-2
TGTGCCAGCAGCTTATTACAGGGTAGGAGGGGGGAGCAGTTCTTC
CASSLLQGRRGEQFF
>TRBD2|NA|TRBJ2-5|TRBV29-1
TGCAGCGTTGTTCGGACTAGCGGGAGCTGGACCCAGTACTTC
CSVVRTSGSWTQYF
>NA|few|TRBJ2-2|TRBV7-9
TGTGCCAGCAACCCGGAGGTCCCGGGGAGGCTGTTTTTT
CASNPEVPGRLFF
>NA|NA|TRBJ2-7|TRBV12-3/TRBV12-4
TGTGCCAGCAGGAGAGGAGGCTACGAGCAGTACTTC
CASRRGGYEQYF
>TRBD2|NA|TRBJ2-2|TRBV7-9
TGTGCCAGCAGCTTAATGACTAGCCGATACACCGGGGAGCTGTTTTTT
CASSLMTSRYTGELFF
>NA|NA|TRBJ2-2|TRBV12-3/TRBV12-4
TGTGCCAGCAGCCCAACTCCCCCGACGGTTACACCGGGTGAGCTGTTTTTT
CASSPTPPTVTPGELFF
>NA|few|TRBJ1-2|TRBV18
TGTGCCAGCTCACCATTCGGTCTACAGGGCATCTATGGCTACACCTTC
CASSPFGLQGIYGYTF
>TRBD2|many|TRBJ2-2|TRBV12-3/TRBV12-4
TGTGCCAGCACCCGAAATGGCGGGAGTCGGTCCGGGGAGCTGTTTTTT
CASTRNGGSRSGELFF
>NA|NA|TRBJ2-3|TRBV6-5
TGTGCCAGCAGTTACCGAGGGCTCCCCACAGATACGCAGTATTTT
CASSYRGLPTDTQYF
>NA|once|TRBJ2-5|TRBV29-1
TGCAGCGCACGACCTGCCCAAGAGACCCAGTACTTC
CSARPAQETQYF
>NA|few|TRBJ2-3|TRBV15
TGTGCCACCAGCAGAGTGCGGGGTAGGTCAGATACGCAGTATTTT
CATSRVRGRSDTQYF
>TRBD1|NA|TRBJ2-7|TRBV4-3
TGCGCCAGCAGCCGTGGGTACCGGAAAACAGGGGTTGACTCCTACGAGCAGTACTTC
CASSRGYRKTGVDSYEQYF
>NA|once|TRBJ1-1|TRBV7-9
TGTGCCAGCAGCTTGGAAGGGAATAGAGGCACTGAAGCTTTCTTT
CASSLEGNRGTEAFF
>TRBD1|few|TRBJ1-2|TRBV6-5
TGTGCCAGCAGTTACCTTGACAGGGGCGGATATTATGGCTACACCTTC
CASSYLDRGGYYGYTF
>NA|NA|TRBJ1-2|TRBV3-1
TGTGCCAGCAGCCAAGACCCCGCCAACTATGGCTACACCTTC
CASSQDPANYGYTF